The 32 T cell receptor beta chains listed next were all sequenced from one sample in a study of cytomegalovirus exposure and HLA in healthy donors. In the PCR, 60 Vbeta and 13 Jbeta primers were used. The data were produced by immunoSEQ multiplex PCR, yet TCRdb's version contains in-frame clones alone and is incomplete. This sample has about 160,000 clones, with 84% found just once. Sequenced: PBMCs. These receptors all stem from a boy aged 2 to 10 in good health and CMV-seronegative.

The rearrangement joins TRBV5-4 to TRBJ2-5; 7 bases line up with TRBD1. V shed 4 bases and J 3 bases; nucleotides not matched to a gene: 3. From germline, CDR1 is SGHNT and CDR2 YYREEE (reference sequence). This CDR3 is 13 amino acids long. The CDR3 reads CASSPGQKETQYF. The CDR3 DNA is TGTGCCAGCAGCCCGGGACAGAAAGAGACCCAGTACTTC.

The chain is built from TRBV19 and TRBJ2-7; weak D call: TRBD1 (6 bases). Germline V gene data show CDR1 as LNHDA and CDR2 as SQIVND (reference sequence). This CDR3 has 15 residues. Trimming took off 2 bases at V and 3 bases at J, with 14 bases between the two ends. CDR3 DNA sequence: TGTGCCAGTAGTATAACGGCAGGGGTAGGCTACGAGCAGTACTTC. Its protein product is CASSITAGVGYEQYF.

This sequence joins TRBV5-1 and TRBJ2-1, with TRBD2 matching 7 bases. The trim removed 0 bases at V and 0 bases at J, leaving 9 bases unmatched. Germline loops: CDR1 SGHRS, CDR2 YFSETQ. There are 18 residues in the CDR3. The CDR3 reads CASSLVSLAVSSYNEQFF. The CDR3 coding sequence is TGCGCCAGCAGCTTGGTTTCGCTAGCGGTTAGCTCCTACAATGAGCAGTTCTTC.

This CDR3 reads CASLSPGGNTGELFF. As DNA, the CDR3 is TGTGCCAGCCTATCGCCAGGGGGCAACACCGGGGAGCTGTTTTTT. The genes are TRBV28 and TRBJ2-2, with TRBD1 identical over 8 bases. The CDR3 loop spans 15 amino acids. The V segment lost 8 bases and the J segment 2 bases; nucleotides outside the gene matches: 7. In germline, CDR1 is MDHEN, CDR2 SYDVKM.

The chain links TRBV18 to TRBJ2-1; D remains unclear. V was cut by 3 bases and J by 0 bases, with 9 bases left in between. The germline gives CDR1 KGHSH, CDR2 LQKENI. The CDR3 contains 15 residues. The CDR3 loop is CASSPWASSYNEQFF. DNA for the CDR3: TGTGCCAGCTCACCTTGGGCGAGCTCCTACAATGAGCAGTTCTTC.

The chain is built from TRBV18 and TRBJ2-4; 10 positions agree with TRBD2. The CDR3 runs 17 residues. With 2 bases clipped from V and 0 bases from J, the junction kept 4 bases outside the gene matches. Germline V gene data show CDR1 as KGHSH and CDR2 as LQKENI. The CDR3 nucleotides read TGTGCCAGCTCACCAGCGCTAGCGGGAGAAGCCAAAAACATTCAGTACTTC. The encoded protein is CASSPALAGEAKNIQYF. The full variable domain, its missing parts supplied by reference TRBV18 and TRBJ2-4, is NAGVMQNPRHLVRRRGQEARLRCSPMKGHSHVYWYRQLPEEGLKFMVYLQKENIIDESGMPKERFSAEFPKEGPSILRIQQVVRGDSAAYFCASSPALAGEAKNIQYFGAGTRLSVL.

The chain combines TRBV28 with TRBJ2-7; no clear D. Germline assignment: CDR1 MDHEN and CDR2 SYDVKM. This CDR3 has 15 amino acids. V gave up 6 bases and J gave up 2 bases, with 17 bases separating them. The CDR3 loop reads CASSRLAAPPYEQYF. Here the CDR3 DNA reads TGTGCCAGCAGCCGACTGGCCGCGCCCCCCTACGAGCAGTACTTC.

The V gene is TRBV27, the J gene TRBJ1-1; TRBD1 matches at 11 bases. This CDR3 region has 16 residues. With V trimmed by 3 bases and J by 5 bases, 8 bases remained unmatched. Germline V gives CDR1 MNHEY, CDR2 SMNVEV (reference sequence). The CDR3 DNA reads TGTGCCAGCAGTTTCCTAGGGACAGGGGGTGTTACTGAAGCTTTCTTT. Translation: CASSFLGTGGVTEAFF.

The gene calls are TRBV29-1 and TRBJ1-4; 8 bases are a match to TRBD1. The germline V gene encodes CDR1 SQVTM and CDR2 ANQGSEA. CDR3 length equals 14 residues. The V segment lost 5 bases and the J segment 10 bases; nucleotides outside the gene matches: 12. The CDR3 DNA reads TGCAGCGTTAGTACGGGCAGGGGGCGAGGAAAACTGTTTTTT. Amino acid sequence: CSVSTGRGRGKLFF.

The genes are TRBV7-9 and TRBJ2-2; 7 bases map to TRBD2. V lost 8 bases and J lost 6; bases outside the gene matches: 6. CDR1 SEHNR and CDR2 FQNEAQ come from the germline V gene (reference sequence). CDR3 length: 13 amino acids. The CDR3 nucleotides read TGTGCCAGCGAGCGGGATGTCCCCGGGGAGCTGTTTTTT. Its protein is CASERDVPGELFF.

The chain couples TRBV4-2 to TRBJ2-7; 8 bases line up with TRBD2. The V gene's germline CDR1 is LGHNA and CDR2 YNFKEQ. The CDR3 has 14 amino acids. J lost 4 bases, V lost 4 bases, and 6 bases had no gene match. The CDR3 DNA sequence: TGTGCCAGCAGCCCGTTAGCGGGAAGTTACGAGCAGTACTTC. Amino acid sequence: CASSPLAGSYEQYF.

The rearrangement uses TRBV6-6 and TRBJ1-2, with unresolved D. Germline V gene data show CDR1 as MNHNY and CDR2 as SVGAGI (reference sequence). The V end was cut by 4 bases, the J end by 3 bases, with 15 bases between. This CDR3 region has 15 residues. The CDR3 DNA sequence: TGTGCCAGCAGTTCCTCCGTGGAGGAGTACTATGGCTACACCTTC. Protein sequence: CASSSSVEEYYGYTF.

The chain recombines TRBV5-6 with TRBJ1-5; TRBD1 is a possible D gene (5 bases). The germline V and J ends were trimmed by 0 bases and 0 bases, with 16 bases remaining between them. The CDR3 is 18 amino acids. Germline V gives CDR1 SGHDT, CDR2 YYEEEE. The CDR3 DNA reads TGTGCCAGCAGCTTGGGTGGATCGGGGGTTTATAGCAATCAGCCCCAGCATTTT. It yields the protein CASSLGGSGVYSNQPQHF.

The chain recombines TRBV7-9 with TRBJ1-2; maybe TRBD1 (5 bases). Germline assignment: CDR1 SEHNR and CDR2 FQNEAQ (reference sequence). Deletions cut 3 bases from V and 5 bases from J, with 7 bases between. CDR3 length: 12 amino acids. CDR3 residues: CASSLKGYGYTF. In DNA form, the CDR3 reads TGTGCCAGCAGCTTGAAGGGGTATGGCTACACCTTC. Complete variable domain (other parts from reference TRBV7-9 and TRBJ1-2): DTGVSQNPRHKITKRGQNVTFRCDPISEHNRLYWYRQTLGQGPEFLTYFQNEAQLEKSRLLSDRFSAERPKGSFSTLEIQRTEQGDSAMYLCASSLKGYGYTFGSGTRLTVV.

The CDR3 here is CAISSGGSSNQPQHF. CDR3 in DNA: TGTGCCATCAGTAGTGGAGGCTCTAGCAATCAGCCCCAGCATTTT. The chain uses TRBV10-3 and TRBJ1-5; no clear D gene. Germline-derived CDR1 and CDR2 are ENHRY and SYGVKD. This CDR3 is built from 15 residues. V lost 5 bases and J lost 0, with 11 bases in between.

This sequence joins TRBV4-1 and TRBJ1-5; D gene uncertain. The CDR3 runs 14 residues. V dropped 4 bases and J dropped 4 bases, with 11 bases sitting between them. Germline assignment: CDR1 MGHRA and CDR2 YSYEKL. The DNA of the CDR3 is TGCGCCAGCAGCCCTCGGGGTGAAAATCAGCCCCAGCATTTT. It translates to CASSPRGENQPQHF.

CDR3 residues: CASSLWQGAYNEQFF. The CDR3 DNA sequence: TGTGCCAGCAGCTTATGGCAGGGGGCCTACAATGAGCAGTTCTTC. The chain employs TRBV7-9 and TRBJ2-1; 7 bases map to TRBD1. Losses at the gene ends were 2 bases for V and 2 bases for J; bases not matched to a gene: 3. Germline values: CDR1 SEHNR, CDR2 FQNEAQ (reference sequence). The CDR3 is 15 amino acids.

The chain employs TRBV7-6 and TRBJ2-1, with 10 bases that match TRBD1. V lost 0 bases, J lost 8 bases, and 4 bases stayed unmatched. This CDR3 contains 15 residues. Germline V lookup: CDR1 SGHVS, CDR2 FNYEAQ. DNA for the CDR3: TGTGCCAGCAGCTTAGCTGGACAGGGGGACCATGAGCAGTTCTTC. Encoded protein: CASSLAGQGDHEQFF. The whole variable domain, filled in from reference TRBV7-6 and TRBJ2-1, reads GAGVSQSPRYKVTKRGQDVALRCDPISGHVSLYWYRQALGQGPEFLTYFNYEAQQDKSGLPNDRFSAERPEGSISTLTIQRTEQRDSAMYRCASSLAGQGDHEQFFGPGTRLTVL.

The rearrangement uses TRBV28 and TRBJ1-2; no clear D. Germline values: CDR1 MDHEN, CDR2 SYDVKM. The CDR3 has 13 amino acids. Deletions cut 4 bases from V and 5 bases from J, with 11 bases between. CDR3 amino acids: CASSSRRRYGYTF. CDR3 bases: TGTGCCAGCAGTTCACGGCGGAGATATGGCTACACCTTC.

V is TRBV9 and J is TRBJ1-5, with 10 bases matching TRBD1. Germline values: CDR1 SGDLS, CDR2 YYNGEE. There are 15 residues in the CDR3. The J segment lost 5 bases and the V segment lost 4 bases, leaving 6 bases of the junction unmatched. The CDR3 loop reads CASSLGQGSHQPQHF. The CDR3 bases are TGTGCCAGCAGCTTGGGACAGGGGAGCCATCAGCCCCAGCATTTT. The full variable domain, with the rest looked up from reference TRBV9 and TRBJ1-5, is DSGVTQTPKHLITATGQRVTLRCSPRSGDLSVYWYQQSLDQGLQFLIQYYNGEERAKGNILERFSAQQFPDLHSELNLSSLELGDSALYFCASSLGQGSHQPQHFGDGTRLSIL.

V is TRBV18 and J is TRBJ1-2; weak D call: TRBD1 (6 bases). The ends were cut back, 5 bases at V and 7 bases at J, with 23 bases in the middle. The CDR3 runs 16 residues. Germline CDR1 KGHSH, CDR2 LQKENI. The CDR3 sequence: CASSSQLGQSGVGYTF. CDR3 coding DNA: TGTGCCAGCTCATCACAACTTGGACAGTCCGGTGTTGGCTACACCTTC.

This rearrangement joins TRBV6-5 to TRBJ2-7; D is uncertain. V lost 0 bases and J lost 6, with 9 bases in between. There are 13 residues in the CDR3. Looked up from germline, CDR1 is MNHEY and CDR2 is SVGAGI. The CDR3 DNA sequence: TGTGCCAGCAGTTACTCGAGGTCCGCCGAGCAGTACTTC. This encodes CASSYSRSAEQYF.

The chain employs TRBV10-2 and TRBJ2-7; D is possibly TRBD1 (6 bases). V was clipped by 7 bases and J by 2 bases, with 9 bases between them. The V gene's germline CDR1 is WSHSY and CDR2 SAAADI. The CDR3 has 12 amino acids. The CDR3 region has the DNA TGCGCCAGCAAGACAGGTACCTACGAGCAGTACTTC. Its translation is CASKTGTYEQYF.

This CDR3 reads CASSLPSGRKDEQFF. The DNA for the CDR3 is TGTGCCAGCAGCTTACCTAGCGGGAGGAAAGATGAGCAGTTCTTC. The chain employs TRBV13 and TRBJ2-1; TRBD2 agrees at 11 bases. V lost 2 bases and J lost 8; bases outside the gene matches: 5. CDR1 and CDR2 from the germline V gene are PRHDT and FYEKMQ (reference sequence). The CDR3 has 15 residues.

The V call is TRBV7-3, the J call TRBJ1-1, with TRBD1 identical over 7 bases. Germline values: CDR1 SGHTA, CDR2 FQGTGA. J was trimmed by 4 bases and V by 0 bases; bases with no gene match: 2. The CDR3 length is 14 residues. The DNA of the CDR3 is TGTGCCAGCAGCTTAACGGCAGGGGGCACTGAAGCTTTCTTT. Protein sequence: CASSLTAGGTEAFF.

This rearrangement joins TRBV7-9 to TRBJ2-6; D perhaps matches TRBD2 (6 bases). Germline loops: CDR1 SEHNR, CDR2 FQNEAQ (reference sequence). V lost 5 bases and J lost 0, with 20 bases in between. The CDR3 sequence is 19 residues long. The CDR3 DNA follows: TGTGCCAGCAGCCAATCCCGCAGGGACTCCGACTCTGGGGCCAACGTCCTGACTTTC. This sequence encodes CASSQSRRDSDSGANVLTF. Looking up the rest from reference TRBV7-9 and TRBJ2-6 gives the full variable domain: DTGVSQNPRHKITKRGQNVTFRCDPISEHNRLYWYRQTLGQGPEFLTYFQNEAQLEKSRLLSDRFSAERPKGSFSTLEIQRTEQGDSAMYLCASSQSRRDSDSGANVLTFGAGSRLTVL.

The count of this clone is one. The chain uses TRBV13 and TRBJ2-5, with TRBD1 matching 7 bases. The germline CDR1 and CDR2 sequences are PRHDT and FYEKMQ (reference sequence). The CDR3 is 15 amino acids. V lost 0 bases and J lost 2; bases outside the gene matches: 3. Here the CDR3 reads CASSLGWGQQETQYF. Here the CDR3 DNA reads TGTGCCAGCAGCTTAGGGTGGGGACAGCAAGAGACCCAGTACTTC.

The sample holds a few counts of this clone. The V and J genes are TRBV4-1 and TRBJ1-5; D not resolved. Germline V CDR1 and CDR2: MGHRA, YSYEKL. V was clipped by 3 bases and J by 4 bases, with 16 bases between them. This CDR3 spans 16 amino acids. DNA for the CDR3: TGCGCCAGCAGCCAGGTTTTAGATCTATGGAATCAGCCCCAGCATTTT. Its translation is CASSQVLDLWNQPQHF.

The chain joins TRBV10-1 to TRBJ1-1; perhaps TRBD1 as D (5 bases). Germline V lookup: CDR1 WNHNN, CDR2 SYGVQD (reference sequence). Trimming cost V 3 bases and J 4 bases, with 15 bases left between them. This CDR3 is 15 amino acids long. This CDR3 reads CASSDSGQGPTEAFF. Here the CDR3 DNA reads TGCGCCAGCAGTGATTCGGGTCAGGGCCCCACTGAAGCTTTCTTT.

The chain combines TRBV2 with TRBJ2-5; TRBD2 matches 11 bases. Germline CDR1 is SNHLY and CDR2 is FYNNEI. The CDR3 is made up of 14 amino acids. Unmatched junction bases numbered 5, after V lost 7 bases and J lost 4 bases. This CDR3 reads CASTIGLAGETQYF. DNA of the CDR3: TGTGCCAGCACCATCGGACTAGCGGGAGAGACCCAGTACTTC.

This clone appeared once. This chain uses TRBV27 with TRBJ2-1, with 8 bases lining up with TRBD2. The germline CDR1 and CDR2 sequences are MNHEY and SMNVEV (reference sequence). The J segment lost 1 base and the V segment lost 6 bases, leaving 5 bases of the junction unmatched. The length of the CDR3 is 15 residues. The CDR3 sequence is CASSLSGGSYNEQFF. The CDR3 DNA follows: TGTGCCAGCAGCCTGAGCGGGGGATCCTACAATGAGCAGTTCTTC.

This clone was observed a handful of times. The genes are TRBV7-9 and TRBJ1-1; D is possibly TRBD1 (5 bases). There are 13 residues in the CDR3. The V end lost 2 bases, the J end lost 5 bases, and 9 bases lay between the germline ends. The V gene's germline CDR1 is SEHNR and CDR2 FQNEAQ (reference sequence). The CDR3 DNA reads TGTGCCAGCAGCTTACCAGGGTGGACTGAAGCTTTCTTT. Amino acid sequence: CASSLPGWTEAFF.